The 7 T cell receptor beta chains below all came from one sample that was sequenced in a study of blood T cells in healthy people across ages. A second PCR, run for roughly 7 to 11 cycles, used a sample-barcoded 5' primer plus a J-beta primer mix. TCRdb reprocessed the 5' RACE reads with MiXCR, giving one entry per CDR3 protein. The sample has hundreds of thousands of distinct CDR3 sequences; just over 55% are singletons. Material for sequencing was blood. These receptors came from a man aged 40-49 years in good health.

This clonotype has a handful of counts. J is TRBJ2-7 and V is TRBV27; TRBD2 aligns across 7 bases. The V and J ends lost 3 bases and 0 bases, in that order; junction bases with no gene match: 14. This CDR3 has 18 amino acids. Germline V gives CDR1 MNHEY, CDR2 SMNVEV (reference sequence). Written as DNA, the CDR3 is TGTGCCAGCAGTTTGGGAGTCGGCCGGGAGGATAACTCCTACGAGCAGTACTTC. It translates to CASSLGVGREDNSYEQYF.

This chain uses TRBV5-1 with TRBJ2-7; D uncertain. CDR1 SGHRS and CDR2 YFSETQ come from the germline V gene. The CDR3 is made up of 12 amino acids. V dropped 2 bases and J dropped 2 bases, with 5 bases sitting between them. CDR3 nucleotide sequence: TGCGCCAGCAGCTTTGAACCCTACGAGCAGTACTTC. Amino acids: CASSFEPYEQYF.

This clonotype occurred many times. The V call is TRBV4-2, the J call TRBJ2-3, with 7 bases fitting TRBD2. There are 16 residues in the CDR3. V lost 3 bases and J lost 6; bases outside the gene matches: 12. Germline V gives CDR1 LGHNA, CDR2 YNFKEQ. The chain's CDR3 is CASSQSGGSGWDTQYF. In DNA, the CDR3 is TGTGCCAGCAGCCAGAGTGGGGGTAGCGGGTGGGATACGCAGTATTTT.

V gene TRBV4-2 combines with J gene TRBJ2-3; 12 bases agree with TRBD2. The CDR3 is 16 residues long. J was trimmed by 5 bases and V by 6 bases; bases with no gene match: 9. The germline V gene has CDR1 LGHNA and CDR2 YNFKEQ. The CDR3 is CASRPASGGAGDTQYF. The CDR3 bases are TGTGCCAGCAGGCCAGCTAGCGGGGGGGCTGGAGATACGCAGTATTTT.

In DNA, the CDR3 is TGCGCCAGCAGCCCGAGTAGGTCCCAGATCACAGATACGCAGTATTTT. Protein product: CASSPSRSQITDTQYF. The chain joins TRBV5-1 to TRBJ2-3; D is uncertain. This CDR3 is 16 amino acids long. The germline V gene has CDR1 SGHRS and CDR2 YFSETQ. Trimming pared 4 bases from V and 2 bases from J, leaving 17 bases between. The full variable domain, in which reference TRBV5-1 and TRBJ2-3 provide the parts outside the CDR3, is KAGVTQTPRYLIKTRGQQVTLSCSPISGHRSVSWYQQTPGQGLQFLFEYFSETQRNKGNFPGRFSGRQFSNSRSEMNVSTLELGDSALYLCASSPSRSQITDTQYFGPGTRLTVL.

The chain recombines TRBV5-1 with TRBJ1-1; D is unresolved. Per the germline V gene, CDR1 is SGHRS and CDR2 is YFSETQ. V was trimmed by 0 bases and J by 5 bases, leaving 8 bases between them. The CDR3 length is 13 residues. CDR3 bases: TGCGCCAGCAGCTTGGTAGGGCAGACTGAAGCTTTCTTT. It yields the protein CASSLVGQTEAFF.

The rearrangement links TRBV6-2 or TRBV6-3 to TRBJ2-7, with TRBD1 matching over 9 bases. Germline V gene lookup returns CDR1 MNHEY and CDR2 SVGEGT. Germline trimming cut 10 bases from V and 7 bases from J; bases unmatched to any gene: 20. This CDR3 is 16 amino acids long. CDR3 protein: CATSNLSRDREGEQYF. The DNA for the CDR3 is TGTGCCACCTCGAATCTATCCCGGGACAGGGAAGGTGAGCAGTACTTC.